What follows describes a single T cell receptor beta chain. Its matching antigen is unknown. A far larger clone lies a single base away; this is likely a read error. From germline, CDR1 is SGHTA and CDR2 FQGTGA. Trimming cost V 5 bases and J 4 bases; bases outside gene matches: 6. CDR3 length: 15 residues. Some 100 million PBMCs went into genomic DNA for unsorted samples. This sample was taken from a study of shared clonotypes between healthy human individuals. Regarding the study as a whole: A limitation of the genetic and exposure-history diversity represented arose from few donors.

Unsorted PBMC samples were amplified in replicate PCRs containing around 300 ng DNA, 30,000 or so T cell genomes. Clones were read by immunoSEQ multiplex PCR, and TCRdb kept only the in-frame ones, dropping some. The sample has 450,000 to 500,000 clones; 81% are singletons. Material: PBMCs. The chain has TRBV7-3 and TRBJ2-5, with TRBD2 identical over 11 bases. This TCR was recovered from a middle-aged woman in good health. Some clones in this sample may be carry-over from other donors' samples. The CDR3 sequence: CASSPLLAGAETQYF. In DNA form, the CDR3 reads TGTGCCAGCAGCCCCCTACTAGCGGGAGCAGAGACCCAGTACTTC. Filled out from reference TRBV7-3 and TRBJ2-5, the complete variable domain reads GAGVSQTPSNKVTEKGKYVELRCDPISGHTALYWYRQSLGQGPEFLIYFQGTGAADDSGLPNDRFFAVRPEGSVSTLKIQRTERGDSAVYLCASSPLLAGAETQYFGPGTRLLVL.